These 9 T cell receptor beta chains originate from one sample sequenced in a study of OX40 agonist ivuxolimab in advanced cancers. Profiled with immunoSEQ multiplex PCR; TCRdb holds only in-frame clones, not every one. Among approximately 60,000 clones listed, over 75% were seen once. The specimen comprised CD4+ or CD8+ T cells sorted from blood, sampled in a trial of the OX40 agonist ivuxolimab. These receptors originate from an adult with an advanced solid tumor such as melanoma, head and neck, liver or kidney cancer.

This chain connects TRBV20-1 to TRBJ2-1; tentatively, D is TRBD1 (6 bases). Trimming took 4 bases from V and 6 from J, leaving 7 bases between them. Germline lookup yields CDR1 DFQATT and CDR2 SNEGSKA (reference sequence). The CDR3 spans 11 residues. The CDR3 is CSATGVNEQFF. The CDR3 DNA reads TGCAGTGCTACAGGGGTCAATGAGCAGTTCTTC.

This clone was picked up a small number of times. Here the CDR3 reads CASSLADGGNSPLHF. In DNA form, the CDR3 reads TGTGCCAGCAGCTTAGCTGATGGTGGGAATTCACCCCTCCACTTT. This chain links TRBV7-6 with TRBJ1-6; D uncertain. Per the germline V gene, CDR1 is SGHVS and CDR2 is FNYEAQ. This CDR3 is 15 amino acids long. Trimming cost V 0 bases and J 7 bases, with 10 bases left between them.

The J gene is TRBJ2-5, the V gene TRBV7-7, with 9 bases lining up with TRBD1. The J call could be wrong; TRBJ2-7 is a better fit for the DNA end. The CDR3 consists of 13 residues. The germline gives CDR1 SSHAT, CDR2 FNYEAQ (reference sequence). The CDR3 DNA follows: TGTGCCAGCAGCTGGGACAGGGTGGGCGAGCAGTACTTC. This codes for CASSWDRVGEQYF.

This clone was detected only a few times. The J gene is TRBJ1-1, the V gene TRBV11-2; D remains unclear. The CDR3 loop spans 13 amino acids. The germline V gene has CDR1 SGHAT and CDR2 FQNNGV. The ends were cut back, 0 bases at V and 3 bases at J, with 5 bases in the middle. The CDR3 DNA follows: TGTGCCAGCAGCTTAGATCGGCACACTGAAGCTTTCTTT. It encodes CASSLDRHTEAFF.

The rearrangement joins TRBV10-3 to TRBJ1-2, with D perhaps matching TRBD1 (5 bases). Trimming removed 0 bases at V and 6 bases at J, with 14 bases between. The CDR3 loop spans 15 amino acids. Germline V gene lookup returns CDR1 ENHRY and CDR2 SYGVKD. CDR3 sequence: CAISESRGSNDGYTF. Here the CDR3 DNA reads TGTGCCATCAGTGAGTCGCGGGGGTCTAATGATGGCTACACCTTC.

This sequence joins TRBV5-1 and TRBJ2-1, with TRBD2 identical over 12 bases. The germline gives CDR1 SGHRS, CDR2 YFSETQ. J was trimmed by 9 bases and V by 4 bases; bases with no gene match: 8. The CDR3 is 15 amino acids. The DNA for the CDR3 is TGCGCCAGCAGCGACGGACTAGCGGGACAAAGTGAGCAGTTCTTC. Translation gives CASSDGLAGQSEQFF. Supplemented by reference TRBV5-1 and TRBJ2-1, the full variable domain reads KAGVTQTPRYLIKTRGQQVTLSCSPISGHRSVSWYQQTPGQGLQFLFEYFSETQRNKGNFPGRFSGRQFSNSRSEMNVSTLELGDSALYLCASSDGLAGQSEQFFGPGTRLTVL.

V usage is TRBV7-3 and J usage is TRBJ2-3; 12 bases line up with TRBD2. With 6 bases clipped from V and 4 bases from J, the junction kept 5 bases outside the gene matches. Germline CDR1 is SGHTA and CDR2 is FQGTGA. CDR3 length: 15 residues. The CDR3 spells CASSSSSGGADTQYF. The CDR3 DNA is TGTGCCAGCAGTAGTTCTAGCGGGGGGGCAGATACGCAGTATTTT.

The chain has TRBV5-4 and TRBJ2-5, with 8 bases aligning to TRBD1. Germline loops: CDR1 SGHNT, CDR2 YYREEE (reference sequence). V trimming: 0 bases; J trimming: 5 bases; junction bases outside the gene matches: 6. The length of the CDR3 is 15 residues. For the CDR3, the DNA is TGTGCCAGCAGCTTGGGGGCAGGGGGCGCGGAGACCCAGTACTTC. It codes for CASSLGAGGAETQYF.

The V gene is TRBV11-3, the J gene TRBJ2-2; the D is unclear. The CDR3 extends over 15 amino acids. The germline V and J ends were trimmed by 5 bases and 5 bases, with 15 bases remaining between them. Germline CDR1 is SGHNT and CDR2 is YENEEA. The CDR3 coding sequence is TGTGCCAGCAGCCCACTTCGTGGGTTAACCGGGGAGCTGTTTTTT. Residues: CASSPLRGLTGELFF. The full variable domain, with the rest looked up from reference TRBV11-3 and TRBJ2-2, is EAGVVQSPRYKIIEKKQPVAFWCNPISGHNTLYWYLQNLGQGPELLIRYENEEAVDDSQLPKDRFSAERLKGVDSTLKIQPAELGDSAVYLCASSPLRGLTGELFFGEGSRLTVL.